The 17 T cell receptor beta chains listed next were all sequenced from one sample in a study of follicular helper T cells after annual influenza vaccination. Sequencing was performed with immunoSEQ multiplex PCR; in TCRdb, only in-frame clones are kept and a portion is missing. The data hold approximately 1,500 clones, with approximately 61% observed a single time. Time point defined: 2015-2016 season, 7 days after influenza vaccination. Sequences were derived from CXCR5+ CD38+ circulating T follicular helper cells from blood, sampled 7 days after influenza vaccination. The subset is: circulating Tfh, non-naive CD4+CXCR5+PD-1+ (ICOS+CD38+ or ICOS-CD38-). Every receptor here comes from an adult who received the influenza vaccine.

In nucleotides, the CDR3 is TGTGCCAGCAGTGAAGTGGGGCCAGACTCTGGAAACACCATATATTTT. The encoded protein is CASSEVGPDSGNTIYF. The V and J genes are TRBV6-1 and TRBJ1-3, with D possibly matching TRBD1 (5 bases). Germline CDR1 is MNHNS and CDR2 is SASEGT. V was trimmed by 1 base and J by 0 bases, leaving 10 bases between them. The CDR3 loop spans 16 amino acids.

Only a few counts were recorded for this clone. This CDR3 is CAISESTGTADYEQYF. The DNA for the CDR3 is TGTGCCATCAGTGAGTCGACCGGGACGGCGGATTACGAGCAGTACTTC. The chain uses TRBV10-3 and TRBJ2-7; D possibly matches TRBD1 or TRBD2 (5 bases each). The CDR3 covers 16 residues. The V gene's germline CDR1 is ENHRY and CDR2 SYGVKD. V lost 0 bases, J lost 4 bases, and 16 bases lay in between.

This sequence joins TRBV28 and TRBJ2-3; 9 nucleotides line up with TRBD2. J lost 1 base, V lost 2 bases, and 7 bases had no gene match. The V gene's germline CDR1 is MDHEN and CDR2 SYDVKM. The CDR3 extends over 17 amino acids. The CDR3 sequence: CASSLGGRADRTDTQYF. The CDR3 DNA follows: TGTGCCAGCAGTTTAGGCGGGAGGGCGGATCGCACAGATACGCAGTATTTT.

The rearrangement uses TRBV9 and TRBJ2-1, with TRBD2 matching over 7 bases. The V gene's germline CDR1 is SGDLS and CDR2 YYNGEE. The CDR3 sequence is 15 residues long. J lost 4 bases, V lost 3 bases, and 7 bases had no gene match. CDR3 protein: CASSARLANYNEQFF. CDR3 in DNA: TGTGCCAGCAGCGCGCGACTAGCCAATTACAATGAGCAGTTCTTC. Supplemented by reference TRBV9 and TRBJ2-1, the full variable domain reads DSGVTQTPKHLITATGQRVTLRCSPRSGDLSVYWYQQSLDQGLQFLIQYYNGEERAKGNILERFSAQQFPDLHSELNLSSLELGDSALYFCASSARLANYNEQFFGPGTRLTVL.

The chain has TRBV5-1 and TRBJ1-2; 8 nucleotides line up with TRBD1. The CDR3 spans 13 residues. Trimming removed 0 bases from V and 8 bases from J; junction bases left unmatched: 3. Germline V gives CDR1 SGHRS, CDR2 YFSETQ. This CDR3 reads CASSLGDRSGYTF. CDR3 nucleotides: TGCGCCAGCAGCTTGGGGGACAGGTCAGGCTACACCTTC.

The chain uses TRBV15 and TRBJ2-1, with TRBD1 identical over 9 bases. The germline CDR1 and CDR2 sequences are LNHNV and YYDKDF (reference sequence). CDR3 size: 15 residues. V was clipped by 1 base and J by 7 bases; unmatched bases: 5. This chain's CDR3 is CATSRGGTGRNEQFF. The CDR3, as DNA: TGTGCCACCAGCAGAGGGGGGACAGGGCGGAATGAGCAGTTCTTC.

The rearrangement uses TRBV21-1 and TRBJ2-7; the D call in the table, TRBD1, was not verified against the DNA. TRBV21-1 is assigned pseudogene status. The CDR3 has 16 amino acids. CDR3 bases: TGTGCCAGCAGCCGAATTACAGGGGACCACTCCTACGAGCAGTACTTC. Its translation: CASSRITGDHSYEQYF.

V is TRBV7-9 and J is TRBJ1-5; D is unresolved. The CDR3 contains 13 residues. V lost 5 bases and J 5 bases, leaving 10 bases between the germline ends. Germline loops: CDR1 SEHNR, CDR2 FQNEAQ (reference sequence). The CDR3 DNA reads as TGTGCCAGCAGCAAAGACGGGGATCAGCCCCAGCATTTT. Translation: CASSKDGDQPQHF.

J is TRBJ2-7 and V is TRBV11-2; 7 bases are a match to TRBD2. The CDR3 sequence is 14 residues long. Trimming removed 5 bases from V and 4 bases from J; junction bases left unmatched: 8. The germline gives CDR1 SGHAT, CDR2 FQNNGV. CDR3 in DNA: TGTGCCAGCAGCCACGGTGAGCGGGGTTACGAGCAGTACTTC. It codes for CASSHGERGYEQYF.

This clone was detected once. CDR3 bases: TGTGCCAGCAGCTTAGTTGGGATAGGGGGCGCGATTGAAAAACTGTTTTTT. Its translation: CASSLVGIGGAIEKLFF. The rearrangement links TRBV7-8 to TRBJ1-4; 7 nucleotides agree with TRBD1. The V gene's germline CDR1 is SGHVS and CDR2 FQNEAQ. With V trimmed by 1 base and J by 7 bases, 12 bases remained unmatched. This CDR3 is built from 17 residues. The whole variable domain, remainder taken from reference TRBV7-8 and TRBJ1-4, is GAGVSQSPRYKVAKRGQDVALRCDPISGHVSLFWYQQALGQGPEFLTYFQNEAQLDKSGLPSDRFFAERPEGSVSTLKIQRTQQEDSAVYLCASSLVGIGGAIEKLFFGSGTQLSVL.

This clone was picked up one time. The V call is TRBV2, the J call TRBJ1-2, with a weak D call TRBD1 (5 bases). This CDR3 contains 13 residues. Trimming pared 7 bases from V and 4 bases from J, leaving 13 bases between. The germline V gene has CDR1 SNHLY and CDR2 FYNNEI. The CDR3 sequence is CASTDSRLYGYTF. The CDR3 coding sequence is TGTGCCAGCACCGACAGCCGACTCTATGGCTACACCTTC. Supplemented by reference TRBV2 and TRBJ1-2, the full variable domain reads EPEVTQTPSHQVTQMGQEVILRCVPISNHLYFYWYRQILGQKVEFLVSFYNNEISEKSEIFDDQFSVERPDGSNFTLKIRSTKLEDSAMYFCASTDSRLYGYTFGSGTRLTVV.

The gene calls are TRBV18 and TRBJ2-7, with D possibly TRBD2 on 8 matching bases. With 3 bases removed from V and 6 bases from J, the gap between germline ends came to 27 bases. Germline assignment: CDR1 KGHSH and CDR2 LQKENI. The CDR3 contains 18 residues. The CDR3 DNA is TGTGCCAGCTCACCCACCCAGGGGGGAACTAGCGGCGTTTCCGAGCAGTACTTC. Its translation: CASSPTQGGTSGVSEQYF.

The chain recombines TRBV10-3 with TRBJ2-7; D unclear. This CDR3 is 15 amino acids long. Trimming took 0 bases from V and 0 from J, leaving 9 bases between them. The germline V gene encodes CDR1 ENHRY and CDR2 SYGVKD. The chain's CDR3 is CAISESGLHSYEQYF. CDR3 coding DNA: TGTGCCATCAGTGAGTCGGGGTTGCACTCCTACGAGCAGTACTTC.

The rearrangement links TRBV18 to TRBJ2-2; TRBD2 is a possible D gene (5 bases). The germline CDR1 and CDR2 sequences are KGHSH and LQKENI. The CDR3 is 16 amino acids. V lost 0 bases and J lost 1, with 9 bases in between. As DNA, the CDR3 is TGTGCCAGCTCACCACCGAACAGCGGGAACACCGGGGAGCTGTTTTTT. This codes for CASSPPNSGNTGELFF.

The table lists this clone with a few counts. This sequence joins TRBV19 and TRBJ2-7, with D perhaps TRBD1 (5 bases). Germline V gives CDR1 LNHDA, CDR2 SQIVND (reference sequence). The CDR3 contains 13 residues. Trimming removed 7 bases at V and 7 bases at J, with 17 bases between. The CDR3, as DNA: TGTGCCAGTAAAGCAGGGTCGAGCTGGGAGCAGTACTTC. This encodes CASKAGSSWEQYF.

This chain links TRBV7-2 with TRBJ2-1; 8 nucleotides align to TRBD2. The ends lost 1 base at V and 10 bases at J; junction bases unmatched: 9. This CDR3 spans 15 amino acids. CDR1 is SGHTA, CDR2 FQGNSA, per germline. For the CDR3, the DNA is TGTGCCAGCAGCTTAGGGACTGCGGGAGGTAACGAGCAGTTCTTC. It translates to CASSLGTAGGNEQFF.

This chain uses TRBV29-1 with TRBJ2-7; TRBD1 agrees at 10 bases. Germline-derived CDR1 and CDR2 are SQVTM and ANQGSEA. The CDR3 contains 13 residues. Unmatched junction bases numbered 4, after V lost 7 bases and J lost 1 base. The CDR3 region is CSARGQGSYEQYF. The CDR3 DNA is TGCAGCGCAAGGGGACAGGGGTCCTACGAGCAGTACTTC.